Listed below are T cell receptor beta chains from one sample, sequenced in a study of T cells in Graves' hyperthyroidism and ophthalmopathy. TCRdb re-derived calls from the multiplex PCR reads in MiXCR, one entry per CDR3 protein. Of about 610,000 distinct CDR3 sequences listed, roughly 15% are singletons. Sequenced input: blood. The receptors derive from a woman in her forties with Graves' ophthalmopathy. The CDR3 runs from the conserved cysteine through the conserved F or W. The order of the fields is D gene, clone size, J gene, V gene, CDR3 DNA, CDR3 protein. A D gene is named only where the DNA matches it firmly. Some rows mark clone size as missing; the rest say once, few, many or name a class of expanded clone.

D: NA
size: many
J: TRBJ2-5
V: TRBV4-3
DNA: TGCGCCAGCAGCCAAGCAACGGCGGGACAAGAGACCCAGTACTTC
CDR3: CASSQATAGQETQYF

D: NA
size: NA
J: TRBJ2-5
V: TRBV29-1
DNA: TGCAGCGTTGTCCCCCTCGCAGTCCAAGAGACCCAGTACTTC
CDR3: CSVVPLAVQETQYF

D: NA
size: many
J: TRBJ2-5
V: TRBV28
DNA: TGTGCCAGCAGTCAATCCCTAGGTCTAGGAGAGACCCAGTACTTC
CDR3: CASSQSLGLGETQYF

D: NA
size: many
J: TRBJ2-7
V: TRBV6-5
DNA: TGTGCCAGCAGTTACCCCGACCGAGCCTACGAGCAGTACTTC
CDR3: CASSYPDRAYEQYF

D: TRBD1
size: many
J: TRBJ2-1
V: TRBV6-6
DNA: TGTGCCACGGGGACAGGTCGGTCGGGGGTCCACTACAATGAGCAGTTCTTC
CDR3: CATGTGRSGVHYNEQFF

D: NA
size: NA
J: TRBJ2-7
V: TRBV12-3/TRBV12-4
DNA: TGTGCCAGCAGGGGGGAATCCTACGAGCAGTACTTC
CDR3: CASRGESYEQYF

D: TRBD1
size: many
J: TRBJ2-2
V: TRBV11-3
DNA: TGTGCCAGCAGCTTAAGATCCAGACAGGGGGAGGCTAGCGGACCGAACACCGGGGAGCTGTTTTTT
CDR3: CASSLRSRQGEASGPNTGELFF

D: TRBD1
size: many
J: TRBJ1-1
V: TRBV19
DNA: TGTGCCAGTAGTGTTGGACAGGGAGAGAACACTGAAGCTTTCTTT
CDR3: CASSVGQGENTEAFF

D: NA
size: many
J: TRBJ1-2
V: TRBV20-1
DNA: TGCAGTGCTAGAGATTTAAACAGGGTCGGACGTGGCTATGGCTACACCTTC
CDR3: CSARDLNRVGRGYGYTF

D: NA
size: NA
J: TRBJ2-7
V: TRBV27
DNA: TGTGCCAGCATTCTTAGGCCTACTGGCGTGTACGAGCAGTACTTC
CDR3: CASILRPTGVYEQYF

D: NA
size: many
J: TRBJ2-7
V: TRBV7-2
DNA: TGTGCCACATCAAGGGACTCCATGGGGATATACGAGCAGTACTTC
CDR3: CATSRDSMGIYEQYF

D: TRBD1
size: few
J: TRBJ1-1
V: TRBV4-2
DNA: TGTGCCAGCAGCCGGGGCTATGGGACAGGGGGCCAAGAAGCTTTCTTT
CDR3: CASSRGYGTGGQEAFF

D: NA
size: NA
J: TRBJ2-2
V: TRBV30
DNA: TGTGCCTCCTCATTTGGGGTGGTGATTACCGGGGAGCTGTTTTTT
CDR3: CASSFGVVITGELFF

D: NA
size: NA
J: TRBJ2-4
V: TRBV4-1
DNA: TGCGCCAGCAGCCAAGGGGCAGGTTACATTCAGTACTTC
CDR3: CASSQGAGYIQYF

D: TRBD1
size: many
J: TRBJ2-2
V: TRBV2
DNA: TGTGCCAGCAGGGGACAGGGCTTCACCGGGGAGCTGTTTTTT
CDR3: CASRGQGFTGELFF

D: TRBD1
size: many
J: TRBJ2-7
V: TRBV28
DNA: TGTGCCAGCGGGTCGAGGGACAGGGCTTACGAGCAGTACTTC
CDR3: CASGSRDRAYEQYF

D: TRBD1
size: few
J: TRBJ1-1
V: TRBV4-1
DNA: TGCGCCAACAGCCAAGAGGGGGCATCGAACACTGAAGCTTTCTTT
CDR3: CANSQEGASNTEAFF

D: NA
size: many
J: TRBJ1-5
V: TRBV20-1
DNA: TGCAGTGCTACCCCGGACGGGAATCAGCCCCAGCATTTT
CDR3: CSATPDGNQPQHF

D: TRBD1
size: NA
J: TRBJ1-2
V: TRBV6-7
DNA: TGTGCCAGCAGTTACGGAGGACAGGGGCCGGTATCGGATGGCTACACCTTC
CDR3: CASSYGGQGPVSDGYTF

D: TRBD1
size: once
J: TRBJ1-2
V: TRBV11-2
DNA: TGTGCCAGCGCAGGGGGCTATGAGTATGGCTACACCTTC
CDR3: CASAGGYEYGYTF

D: NA
size: NA
J: TRBJ2-7
V: TRBV6-1
DNA: TGTGCCAGCGACACAGGGAGTTCCTACGAGCAGTACTTC
CDR3: CASDTGSSYEQYF

D: NA
size: many
J: TRBJ1-1
V: TRBV20-1
DNA: TGCAGTGCTAGGGGGCCACGTGACACTGAAGCTTTCTTT
CDR3: CSARGPRDTEAFF

D: TRBD1
size: many
J: TRBJ1-5
V: TRBV7-8
DNA: TGTGCCAGCAGCTTAGGGGACAGGAGCTATCAGCCCCAGCATTTT
CDR3: CASSLGDRSYQPQHF

D: NA
size: NA
J: TRBJ1-2
V: TRBV28
DNA: TGTGCCTCACTCAACGATGGGGCAGTCTATGGCTACACCTTC
CDR3: CASLNDGAVYGYTF

D: NA
size: many
J: TRBJ1-1
V: TRBV20-1
DNA: TGCAGTGCTAGATTATTACGGACAGAGAACACTGAAGCTTTCTTT
CDR3: CSARLLRTENTEAFF

D: NA
size: NA
J: TRBJ2-2
V: TRBV7-3
DNA: TGTGCCAGCAGCTCCGTAGCCACCGGGGAGCTGTTTTTT
CDR3: CASSSVATGELFF

D: NA
size: few
J: TRBJ2-7
V: TRBV3-1
DNA: TGTGCCAGCAGCCCAGATACAGGGACGGCCTACGAGCAGTACTTC
CDR3: CASSPDTGTAYEQYF